The clone carrying this TCR beta chain came up many times. Its antigen is undetermined. This sample is drawn from a study of Graves' ophthalmopathy and Graves' hyperthyroidism. Study conclusions and caveats: From stable hyperthyroidism, ophthalmopathy was separated by a 13-signature model with 85% to 90% sensitivity and about 81% specificity. Most expanded thyroid clonotypes above 0.001 frequency also appeared in blood.

Every ophthalmopathy donor presented moderate-to-severe activity, CAS ≥3, NOSPECS ≥4 and duration under 3 months. Clinicians made diagnoses from clinical symptoms, serum thyroxine, TRAb, thyroid ultrasound and orbital computed tomography. RNA transcripts provided the template for amplifying TCR beta CDR3 regions. Second-round multiplex PCR came after a first-round RT-PCR that employed HTBI primers. One entry per CDR3 protein results from TCRdb running MiXCR on the multiplex PCR reads. Among 40,000 to 50,000 distinct CDR3 sequences listed, over 40% were seen once. Trimming cost V 5 bases and J 5 bases; bases outside gene matches: 9. The CDR3 covers 14 residues. From germline, CDR1 is DFQATT and CDR2 SNEGSKA (reference sequence).

The gene calls are TRBV20-1 and TRBJ1-2, with 9 bases that match TRBD1. Sequenced: peripheral blood. The sequence came from an adult man with Graves' ophthalmopathy. CDR3 coding DNA: TGCAGTGCTCCTCGGACAGGGGAGGGGTATGGCTACACCTTC. Protein: CSAPRTGEGYGYTF.